Shown below are 22 T cell receptor beta chains from a single sample sequenced in a study of T cells in women clearing cervical HPV infection. Profiling relied on immunoSEQ multiplex PCR, and the TCRdb table lists in-frame clones only, not all of them. In total, the table holds around 39,000 clones. Sequenced sample: blood buffy coat. These receptors were taken from a woman between 18 and 75 years old with a cervical HPV16 infection that either progressed to CIN3+ or cleared (not recorded which).

In the case of this clone: The CDR3 end lies 3 residues beyond the end of the read and is filled in from the germline J gene. This chain connects TRBV7-2 to TRBJ2-7; no clear D. There are 14 residues in the CDR3. Trimming pared 5 bases from V and 3 bases from J, leaving 14 bases between. Per germline, CDR1 SGHTA and CDR2 FQGNSA. The CDR3 region is CASSPLTGGYEQYF. The sequenced part of the CDR3 DNA is TGTGCCAGCAGCCCCCTGACGGGTGGCTACGAG.

On this clone: The CDR3 is cut off 3 residues early in the read; its end comes from the germline J gene. The chain employs TRBV7-9 and TRBJ2-7; 7 bases line up with TRBD2. V shed 5 bases and J 2 bases; nucleotides not matched to a gene: 3. Germline V gene sequence: CDR1 SEHNR, CDR2 FQNEAQ (reference sequence). The CDR3 runs to 13 residues. CDR3 DNA (partial): TGTGCCAGCAGCGACAGCGGGACCTACGAG. It codes for CASSDSGTYE. The whole CDR3 sequence is CASSDSGTYEQYF.

Of note for this clone: The read comes to an end 3 residues before the CDR3 does, leaving the germline J gene to fill in the end. The chain couples TRBV20-1 to TRBJ2-5; D perhaps matches TRBD2 (6 bases). This CDR3 has 11 amino acids. From germline, CDR1 is DFQATT and CDR2 SNEGSKA (reference sequence). The ends were cut back, 6 bases at V and 5 bases at J, with 10 bases in the middle. The CDR3 sequence is CSAPGLETQYF. The part of the CDR3 DNA that was read is TGCAGTGCCCCGGGACTGGAGACC.

Worth noting for this clone: The read finishes 3 residues shy of the CDR3 end, and the germline J gene is used to complete it. This chain links TRBV5-1 with TRBJ2-3; TRBD2 agrees at 11 bases. This CDR3 contains 16 residues. Germline loops: CDR1 SGHRS, CDR2 YFSETQ. CDR3 loop: CASSLVGGTSGGSQYF. The CDR3 bases that were read are TGCGCCAGCAGCTTGGTCGGGGGGACTAGCGGAGGGTCG.

Regarding this clone: The CDR3 goes on 3 residues after the read ends, and that part is filled in from the germline J gene. The rearrangement uses TRBV7-9 and TRBJ2-4; D is unresolved. Germline CDR1 is SEHNR and CDR2 is FQNEAQ (reference sequence). The CDR3 has 13 amino acids. V lost 5 bases and J 4 bases, leaving 9 bases between the germline ends. Partial CDR3 DNA: TGTGCCAGCAGCCGCGACAAGAAAAACATT. The encoded protein is CASSRDKKNI. The full CDR3 reads CASSRDKKNIQYF. The full variable domain, completed using reference TRBV7-9 and TRBJ2-4, is DTGVSQNPRHKITKRGQNVTFRCDPISEHNRLYWYRQTLGQGPEFLTYFQNEAQLEKSRLLSDRFSAERPKGSFSTLEIQRTEQGDSAMYLCASSRDKKNIQYFGAGTRLSVL.

Points on this clone: The sequenced fragment ends 3 residues before the CDR3 boundary, so the rest is inferred from the germline J gene. This chain joins TRBV18 and TRBJ1-5; D ambiguous. V was clipped by 4 bases and J by 2 bases, with 6 bases between them. Per the germline V gene, CDR1 is KGHSH and CDR2 is LQKENI. The CDR3 is 13 amino acids. CDR3 DNA (partial): TGTGCCAGCTCACGACGGGGCAATCAGCCC. Translating it yields CASSRRGNQP. The whole CDR3 protein reads CASSRRGNQPQHF.

For this clone: The read falls 3 residues short of the CDR3 end, and the missing part is taken from the germline J gene. The chain joins TRBV30 to TRBJ1-1, with 9 bases matching TRBD1. The CDR3 consists of 13 residues. Germline CDR1 is GTSNPN and CDR2 is SVGIG (reference sequence). V was clipped by 5 bases and J by 4 bases; unmatched bases: 5. The CDR3 reads CAWLRQGGTEAFF. The part of the CDR3 DNA that was read is TGTGCCTGGCTTCGACAGGGGGGCACTGAA.

On this clone itself: The read terminates 3 residues ahead of where the CDR3 ends, so the germline J gene completes it. The genes are TRBV20-1 and TRBJ2-7; D unresolved. Germline CDR1 and CDR2: DFQATT and SNEGSKA (reference sequence). V was clipped by 0 bases and J by 2 bases, with 17 bases between them. The CDR3 spans 16 residues. This CDR3 is CSARDRVPTRPYEQYF. The covered CDR3 bases are TGCAGTGCTAGAGATCGGGTCCCGACGAGACCCTACGAG.

For this clone: The CDR3 extends 3 residues past the end of the read, so its final part is completed from the germline J gene. The rearrangement uses TRBV12-5 and TRBJ2-5; 10 bases align to TRBD2. Germline V gene lookup returns CDR1 LGHNT and CDR2 FRNRAP. With 11 bases clipped from V and 5 bases from J, the junction kept 20 bases outside the gene matches. The CDR3 runs to 17 residues. The part of the CDR3 DNA that was read is TGTGCTCGCCACCCGCCGGTACTAGCGGGGAACGTGGAGACC. Amino acid sequence: CARHPPVLAGNVET. The whole CDR3 reads CARHPPVLAGNVETQYF.

CDR3 protein: CASRTDFGGYTF. CDR3 bases read: TGTGCCAGCAGGACAGATTTTGGAGGC. The chain has TRBV5-6 and TRBJ1-2; D possibly corresponds to TRBD1 (5 bases). The sequenced fragment ends 3 residues before the CDR3 boundary, so the rest is inferred from the germline J gene. Germline V gene lookup returns CDR1 SGHDT and CDR2 YYEEEE. This CDR3 has 12 amino acids. The variable domain in full, with the rest retrieved from reference TRBV5-6 and TRBJ1-2, is DAGVTQSPTHLIKTRGQQVTLRCSPKSGHDTVSWYQQALGQGPQFIFQYYEEEERQRGNFPDRFSGHQFPNYSSELNVNALLLGDSALYLCASRTDFGGYTFGSGTRLTVV.

On this clone: With the read ending 3 residues before the CDR3 end, the germline J gene is used to fill in that end. This sequence joins TRBV7-8 and TRBJ1-1; a weak D match, TRBD1 (5 bases). The germline CDR1 and CDR2 sequences are SGHVS and FQNEAQ. CDR3 length equals 16 residues. V lost 0 bases, J lost 0 bases, and 11 bases lay in between. The sequenced part of the CDR3 DNA is TGTGCCAGCAGCTTAGCGCGCGGGGGTCTGAACACTGAA. This gives the protein CASSLARGGLNTE. The complete CDR3 reads CASSLARGGLNTEAFF.

The DNA read from the CDR3 is TGCAGTGCGTTGGACAGAAGCTCCTACGAG. Its translation: CSALDRSSYE. Given in full, the CDR3 is CSALDRSSYEQYF. The chain uses TRBV20-1 and TRBJ2-7; D possibly corresponds to TRBD1 (6 bases). From the germline J gene comes the end of the CDR3, since the read stops 3 residues before it. The CDR3 is 13 amino acids. Trimming removed 6 bases at V and 0 bases at J, with 12 bases between. CDR1 is DFQATT and CDR2 is SNEGSKA in the germline V gene (reference sequence).

Worth noting for this clone: The read terminates 3 residues ahead of where the CDR3 ends, so the germline J gene completes it. The genes are TRBV28 and TRBJ2-4; 12 positions agree with TRBD2. V gave up 6 bases and J gave up 4 bases; unmatched junction bases: 7. This CDR3 region has 16 residues. The germline V gene encodes CDR1 MDHEN and CDR2 SYDVKM. Incomplete CDR3 DNA: TGTGCCAGCAGCCCTTTACTAGCGGGAGGTAAAAACATT. The encoded protein is CASSPLLAGGKNI. The full CDR3 is CASSPLLAGGKNIQYF.

As to this clone: The sequence runs out 3 residues before the end of the CDR3; the remainder is reconstructed from the germline J gene. V usage is TRBV27 and J usage is TRBJ2-3; 13 nucleotides align to TRBD2. This CDR3 region has 16 residues. Germline values: CDR1 MNHEY, CDR2 SMNVEV (reference sequence). The DNA read from the CDR3 is TGTGCCAGCAGTTCGTGGACTAGCGGGAGCATTCGGGCG. Encoded protein: CASSSWTSGSIRA. The CDR3 in its entirety is CASSSWTSGSIRAQYF.

About this clone itself: The CDR3 extends 3 residues past the end of the read, so its final part is completed from the germline J gene. J is TRBJ1-1 and V is TRBV28; 7 bases fit TRBD1. Trimming at V came to 4 bases and at J to 3 bases, leaving 14 bases not matched to a gene. Germline V gene lookup returns CDR1 MDHEN and CDR2 SYDVKM. The CDR3 is made up of 17 amino acids. The sequenced part of the CDR3 DNA is TGTGCCAGCAGTTCCCCAGTAGGGGCAGGGGGGTACACTGAA. This encodes CASSSPVGAGGYTE. The entire CDR3 protein is CASSSPVGAGGYTEAFF.

In the case of this clone: The read finishes 3 residues shy of the CDR3 end, and the germline J gene is used to complete it. V gene TRBV27 combines with J gene TRBJ2-1; 12 nucleotides agree with TRBD2. CDR3 size: 16 residues. Germline V lookup: CDR1 MNHEY, CDR2 SMNVEV (reference sequence). Trimming took 4 bases from V and 6 from J; bases not matched to a gene: 7. The covered CDR3 bases are TGTGCCAGCAGTTCCCCTTGGACTAGCGGGACCAATGAG. This codes for CASSSPWTSGTNE. In full, the CDR3 reads CASSSPWTSGTNEQFF.

The CDR3 spells CASSEILNRQETQYF. CDR3 bases read: TGTGCCAGCAGCGAAATCCTGAACAGACAAGAGACC. The chain combines TRBV5-4 with TRBJ2-5; D not certain. The CDR3 goes on 3 residues after the read ends, and that part is filled in from the germline J gene. Germline values: CDR1 SGHNT, CDR2 YYREEE (reference sequence). Trimming removed 4 bases at V and 2 bases at J, with 15 bases between. The CDR3 totals 15 residues.

Remarks on this clone: The CDR3 end falls 3 residues outside the read, so it is completed with the germline J gene. The chain carries TRBV11-1 and TRBJ1-5; D perhaps matches TRBD1 (5 bases). CDR3 length: 13 residues. V shed 5 bases and J shed 7 bases, with 12 bases lying between them. Per germline, CDR1 SGHAT and CDR2 FQDESV (reference sequence). CDR3 in amino acids: CASSPGTSQPQHF. CDR3 DNA (partial): TGTGCCAGCAGCCCGGGGACTAGCCAGCCC.

The covered CDR3 bases are TGTGCCAGAAGCTTTCGCAGGACTAGCACAGATACG. Amino acid sequence: CARSFRRTSTDT. The entire CDR3 reads CARSFRRTSTDTQYF. The genes are TRBV5-3 and TRBJ2-3, with TRBD2 as a possible D gene (5 bases). The CDR3 end lies 3 residues beyond the end of the read and is filled in from the germline J gene. TRBV5-3 is an ORF for which the function is uncertain. The ends were cut back, 2 bases at V and 0 bases at J, with 10 bases in the middle. The length of the CDR3 is 15 residues.

With regard to this clone: The CDR3 end is not reached by the read, which stops 3 residues before it; the germline J gene fills it in. The chain recombines TRBV28 with TRBJ1-4; D unresolved. Germline V CDR1 and CDR2: MDHEN, SYDVKM. The CDR3 is made up of 13 amino acids. CDR3 DNA (partial): TGTGCCAGCAGTTTGTCCCGGGTCGGGGAA. Protein product: CASSLSRVGE. The CDR3, in full, reads CASSLSRVGELFF.

As regards this clone: The CDR3 end is not reached by the read, which stops 3 residues before it; the germline J gene fills it in. The chain links TRBV5-6 to TRBJ2-7; TRBD1 agrees at 10 bases. Germline trimming cut 3 bases from V and 3 bases from J; bases unmatched to any gene: 6. This CDR3 has 15 residues. Looked up from germline, CDR1 is SGHDT and CDR2 is YYEEEE. The DNA read from the CDR3 is TGTGCCAGCAGCTCCTGGACAGGGGGAGACTACGAG. Translation gives CASSSWTGGDYE. The whole CDR3 protein reads CASSSWTGGDYEQYF.

Turning to this clone: The CDR3 end falls 3 residues outside the read, so it is completed with the germline J gene. The V call is TRBV30, the J call TRBJ2-3; TRBD2 aligns across 8 bases. Germline V gives CDR1 GTSNPN, CDR2 SVGIG (reference sequence). V was pared by 0 bases and J by 5 bases, with 7 bases of the junction left unmatched. CDR3 size: 15 residues. The CDR3 spells CAWSVGGLAGDTQYF. Incomplete CDR3 DNA: TGTGCCTGGAGTGTAGGAGGCCTAGCGGGAGATACG.